Below, 17 T cell receptor beta chains from the same sample are listed, as sequenced in a study of OX40 agonist ivuxolimab in advanced cancers. Repertoires were generated with immunoSEQ multiplex PCR, while TCRdb's copy carries only in-frame clones and drops some. The sample includes more than 55,000 clones, 70% to 90% of them seen just once. The sample consisted of CD4+ or CD8+ T cells sorted from blood, taken in a trial of the OX40 agonist ivuxolimab. These receptors came from an adult with an advanced solid tumor such as melanoma, head and neck, liver or kidney cancer.

The chain recombines TRBV27 with TRBJ2-3, with 8 bases identical to TRBD1. J was trimmed by 1 base and V by 2 bases; bases with no gene match: 8. This CDR3 is 17 amino acids long. In germline, CDR1 is MNHEY, CDR2 SMNVEV (reference sequence). The DNA of the CDR3 is TGTGCCAGCAGTTTAGCACAGGACAGGGTACGCACAGATACGCAGTATTTT. This encodes CASSLAQDRVRTDTQYF.

The CDR3 here is CASSSERERFYNEQFF. The CDR3, as DNA: TGCGCCAGCAGCTCCGAGCGGGAAAGGTTCTACAATGAGCAGTTCTTC. The V gene is TRBV5-1, the J gene TRBJ2-1; 7 bases line up with TRBD2. After removal of 3 bases from V and 3 bases from J, the junction contained 9 bases not matched to a gene. CDR1 is SGHRS, CDR2 YFSETQ, per germline. The CDR3 covers 16 residues.

The chain joins TRBV6-5 to TRBJ2-1, with TRBD1 matching over 7 bases. Germline V gene sequence: CDR1 MNHEY, CDR2 SVGAGI. CDR3 length equals 16 residues. With 7 bases clipped from V and 0 bases from J, the junction kept 9 bases outside the gene matches. The CDR3 coding sequence is TGTGCCAGCACCTACTCCGGGACAGTCTCCTACAATGAGCAGTTCTTC. This translates into CASTYSGTVSYNEQFF.

This chain connects TRBV28 to TRBJ2-2; D is perhaps TRBD1 (6 bases). The germline gives CDR1 MDHEN, CDR2 SYDVKM. The length of the CDR3 is 16 residues. The ends were cut back, 6 bases at V and 5 bases at J, with 19 bases in the middle. The CDR3 DNA reads TGTGCCAGCAGACGTCCGGTCCCAGGGGTTACCGGGGAGCTGTTTTTT. Protein product: CASRRPVPGVTGELFF. Filled out from reference TRBV28 and TRBJ2-2, the complete variable domain reads DVKVTQSSRYLVKRTGEKVFLECVQDMDHENMFWYRQDPGLGLRLIYFSYDVKMKEKGDIPEGYSVSREKKERFSLILESASTNQTSMYLCASRRPVPGVTGELFFGEGSRLTVL.

The rearrangement joins TRBV7-3 to TRBJ2-2, with D maybe TRBD1 (6 bases). This CDR3 is built from 14 residues. Trimming removed 4 bases at V and 1 base at J, with 7 bases between. The germline V gene encodes CDR1 SGHTA and CDR2 FQGTGA. The CDR3: CASSSTGNTGELFF. As DNA, the CDR3 is TGTGCCAGCAGCTCGACAGGGAACACCGGGGAGCTGTTTTTT.

The V call is TRBV12-2, the J call TRBJ1-1. TRBV12-2 is classified as a pseudogene. The length of the CDR3 is 12 residues. The CDR3 loop reads CATPQWSGEAFF. CDR3 bases: TGTGCAACCCCGCAGTGGTCGGGTGAAGCTTTCTTT.

The chain couples TRBV27 to TRBJ2-3; TRBD1 matches 10 bases. With 5 bases clipped from V and 3 bases from J, the junction kept 11 bases outside the gene matches. The CDR3 consists of 17 residues. CDR1 is MNHEY, CDR2 SMNVEV, per germline (reference sequence). In DNA, the CDR3 is TGTGCCAGCAGTCCCAACCGATGGACAGGGGGAACAGATACGCAGTATTTT. Translation gives CASSPNRWTGGTDTQYF.

The chain combines TRBV7-2 with TRBJ2-2; no clear D gene. This CDR3 is built from 15 residues. V was cut by 0 bases and J by 1 base, with 6 bases left in between. The germline gives CDR1 SGHTA, CDR2 FQGNSA. CDR3 sequence: CASSLAVGNTGELFF. DNA for the CDR3: TGTGCCAGCAGCTTAGCTGTGGGGAACACCGGGGAGCTGTTTTTT.

V and J are TRBV2 and TRBJ2-3; the match to TRBD2 covers 10 bases. The germline CDR1 and CDR2 sequences are SNHLY and FYNNEI. This CDR3 has 16 residues. Germline trimming cut 3 bases from V and 3 bases from J; bases unmatched to any gene: 6. CDR3 sequence: CASSDRSGRGTDTQYF. DNA of the CDR3: TGTGCCAGCAGTGATAGGAGCGGGAGGGGGACAGATACGCAGTATTTT. The full variable domain, completed using reference TRBV2 and TRBJ2-3, is EPEVTQTPSHQVTQMGQEVILRCVPISNHLYFYWYRQILGQKVEFLVSFYNNEISEKSEIFDDQFSVERPDGSNFTLKIRSTKLEDSAMYFCASSDRSGRGTDTQYFGPGTRLTVL.

V usage is TRBV14 and J usage is TRBJ2-1; 7 bases agree with TRBD2. V trimming: 0 bases; J trimming: 6 bases; junction bases outside the gene matches: 8. This CDR3 has 16 residues. Germline lookup yields CDR1 SGHDN and CDR2 FVKESK. This CDR3 reads CASSQDGTRGSNEQFF. As DNA, the CDR3 is TGTGCCAGCAGCCAAGATGGGACGCGGGGGAGCAATGAGCAGTTCTTC. Combining the CDR3 with reference TRBV14 and TRBJ2-1 gives the whole variable domain EAGVTQFPSHSVIEKGQTVTLRCDPISGHDNLYWYRRVMGKEIKFLLHFVKESKQDESGMPNNRFLAERTGGTYSTLKVQPAELEDSGVYFCASSQDGTRGSNEQFFGPGTRLTVL.

This chain joins TRBV29-1 and TRBJ2-2; D unclear. This CDR3 comprises 11 residues. In germline, CDR1 is SQVTM, CDR2 ANQGSEA. V was pared by 5 bases and J by 2 bases, with 3 bases between. CDR3 region: CSVRNTGELFF. The CDR3 DNA sequence: TGCAGCGTTCGTAACACCGGGGAGCTGTTTTTT.

The V call is TRBV4-2, the J call TRBJ1-2, with 9 bases that match TRBD1. The germline V gene has CDR1 LGHNA and CDR2 YNFKEQ. The junction had 8 bases not matched to a gene; V was cut back by 1 base and J by 8 bases. This CDR3 is 15 amino acids long. The CDR3 protein is CASSQGPGQGTGYTF. The DNA of the CDR3 is TGTGCCAGCAGCCAAGGACCGGGACAGGGTACGGGCTACACCTTC.

The J gene is TRBJ1-2, the V gene TRBV7-9; 8 bases agree with TRBD1. After removal of 5 bases from V and 1 base from J, the junction contained 6 bases not matched to a gene. The CDR3 runs to 15 residues. Germline V gives CDR1 SEHNR, CDR2 FQNEAQ (reference sequence). CDR3 in amino acids: CASSPRTGFNYGYTF. The CDR3 DNA is TGTGCCAGCAGCCCTAGGACAGGGTTTAACTATGGCTACACCTTC. The full variable domain, rest sourced from reference TRBV7-9 and TRBJ1-2, is DTGVSQNPRHKITKRGQNVTFRCDPISEHNRLYWYRQTLGQGPEFLTYFQNEAQLEKSRLLSDRFSAERPKGSFSTLEIQRTEQGDSAMYLCASSPRTGFNYGYTFGSGTRLTVV.

This clone came up once. The chain has TRBV18 and TRBJ1-2, with TRBD1 matching 7 bases. The CDR3 contains 16 residues. Germline CDR1 KGHSH, CDR2 LQKENI. Trimming took 0 bases from V and 2 from J; bases not matched to a gene: 6. CDR3 protein: CASSPPVTGNNYGYTF. Here the CDR3 DNA reads TGTGCCAGCTCACCACCCGTGACAGGGAACAACTATGGCTACACCTTC.

The gene calls are TRBV7-9 and TRBJ2-1; 12 bases are shared with TRBD2. CDR1 and CDR2 from the germline V gene are SEHNR and FQNEAQ (reference sequence). V gave up 5 bases and J gave up 9 bases; unmatched junction bases: 11. The CDR3 covers 16 residues. The CDR3 region has the DNA TGTGCCAGCAGCCCCCGGACTAGCGGGACCCTAACTGAGCAGTTCTTC. As protein: CASSPRTSGTLTEQFF.

The genes are TRBV6-5 and TRBJ1-1; no clear D gene. Germline-derived CDR1 and CDR2 are MNHEY and SVGAGI. Trimming removed 3 bases at V and 7 bases at J, with 9 bases between. The CDR3 covers 12 residues. In nucleotides, the CDR3 is TGTGCCAGCAGTTATCAAGGAGTTGAAGCTTTCTTT. It encodes CASSYQGVEAFF.

CDR3: CASSEAGGQTDTQYF. The CDR3 DNA follows: TGCGCCAGCAGCGAAGCGGGGGGCCAGACAGATACGCAGTATTTT. The rearrangement links TRBV4-1 to TRBJ2-3, with TRBD2 matching over 9 bases. With 5 bases clipped from V and 3 bases from J, the junction kept 6 bases outside the gene matches. Germline V CDR1 and CDR2: MGHRA, YSYEKL. CDR3 size: 15 residues.